These 30 T cell receptor beta chains were sequenced from one sample in a study of cytomegalovirus exposure and HLA in healthy donors. Amplification used 60 Vbeta primers and 13 Jbeta primers. Assay: immunoSEQ multiplex PCR; the TCRdb copy retains only in-frame clones and omits some. The repertoire includes around 110,000 clones, roughly 70% of them detected once, and about 9% sits in the top ten. Sequencing was done on a sample of PBMCs. The receptors were gathered from a man aged 25 to 40 in good health and CMV-seropositive.

V and J are TRBV30 and TRBJ1-1; tentatively, D is TRBD1 (6 bases). The CDR3 is made up of 15 amino acids. V gave up 3 bases and J gave up 1 base, with 15 bases separating them. Germline V gives CDR1 GTSNPN, CDR2 SVGIG (reference sequence). The CDR3 spells CAWRGAWVGNTEAFF. CDR3 in DNA: TGTGCCTGGAGGGGGGCTTGGGTGGGGAACACTGAAGCTTTCTTT.

This clone was counted a few times. This chain uses TRBV5-3 with TRBJ1-2; perhaps TRBD1 as D (6 bases). TRBV5-3 falls under the ORF class, with uncertain function. There are 17 residues in the CDR3. V lost 2 bases to trimming and J lost 6 bases, with 23 bases between them. The CDR3 protein is CARSFCQQGTIPNGYTF. The DNA for the CDR3 is TGTGCCAGAAGCTTTTGTCAACAGGGAACAATCCCCAATGGCTACACCTTC.

This clone was seen a few times. The rearrangement joins TRBV18 to TRBJ1-3, with D perhaps matching TRBD1 (6 bases). CDR1 KGHSH and CDR2 LQKENI come from the germline V gene. The CDR3 length is 16 residues. V gave up 3 bases and J gave up 0 bases, with 12 bases separating them. CDR3 nucleotides: TGTGCCAGCTCACCCAATAGAGGGGGCTCTGGAAACACCATATATTTT. Protein: CASSPNRGGSGNTIYF.

This rearrangement joins TRBV25-1 to TRBJ2-7, with a tentative D call TRBD1 (7 bases). The V and J ends lost 2 bases and 3 bases respectively, with 14 bases between them. Germline lookup yields CDR1 MGHDK and CDR2 SYGVNS. The CDR3 extends over 15 amino acids. CDR3 nucleotides: TGTGCCAGCAGTGAAGCGGGCAGGGGGGACTACGAGCAGTACTTC. It codes for CASSEAGRGDYEQYF.

This chain connects TRBV7-2 to TRBJ2-5, with TRBD1 identical over 7 bases. With 5 bases clipped from V and 1 base from J, the junction kept 7 bases outside the gene matches. This CDR3 is built from 15 residues. Germline lookup yields CDR1 SGHTA and CDR2 FQGNSA. Written as DNA, the CDR3 is TGTGCCAGCAGCAGACTCGGGACAGCCCAAGAGACCCAGTACTTC. As protein: CASSRLGTAQETQYF.

The chain has TRBV4-2 and TRBJ2-5; no firm D call. Trimming pared 0 bases from V and 1 base from J, leaving 12 bases between. CDR1 is LGHNA, CDR2 YNFKEQ, per germline. This CDR3 is 16 amino acids long. The CDR3 is CASSQDRQVIQETQYF. CDR3 coding DNA: TGTGCCAGCAGCCAAGACCGGCAGGTCATCCAAGAGACCCAGTACTTC.

The rearrangement uses TRBV6-6 and TRBJ2-7, with 13 bases aligning to TRBD2. The CDR3 runs 16 residues. Trimming cost V 0 bases and J 5 bases; bases outside gene matches: 4. From germline, CDR1 is MNHNY and CDR2 SVGAGI (reference sequence). The CDR3, as DNA: TGTGCCAGCAGTTACTCGATGACTAGCGGGGGGCACGAGCAGTACTTC. Protein: CASSYSMTSGGHEQYF.

This clone was seen only a few times. The J gene is TRBJ1-1, the V gene TRBV6-5, with D maybe TRBD1 (5 bases). Germline V lookup: CDR1 MNHEY, CDR2 SVGAGI. The CDR3 length is 14 residues. V was clipped by 4 bases and J by 1 base, with 10 bases between them. The CDR3 region has the DNA TGTGCCAGCAGTTTTCTTCAGGGGAACACTGAAGCTTTCTTT. Translated: CASSFLQGNTEAFF.

The CDR3 DNA reads TGCGCCAGCAGCGGGACAACTGGAAACACCATATATTTT. Translation: CASSGTTGNTIYF. The chain uses TRBV5-1 and TRBJ1-3; TRBD1 might be the D (6 bases). The V end lost 4 bases, the J end lost 2 bases, and 7 bases lay between the germline ends. CDR1 is SGHRS and CDR2 is YFSETQ in the germline V gene. This CDR3 comprises 13 residues.

The chain combines TRBV2 with TRBJ1-2, with 7 nucleotides matching TRBD1. The CDR3 is 16 residues long. V lost 6 bases to trimming and J lost 7 bases; unmatched junction nucleotides: 17. Germline assignment: CDR1 SNHLY and CDR2 FYNNEI. Here the CDR3 reads CASREPGQYFMCGYTF. CDR3 in DNA: TGTGCCAGCAGAGAACCGGGACAGTATTTTATGTGTGGCTACACCTTC.

This clone was found a few times. V and J are TRBV7-3 and TRBJ2-7, with a weak D call TRBD2 (5 bases). V shed 4 bases and J shed 7 bases, with 14 bases lying between them. CDR3 length: 13 amino acids. Germline V gene sequence: CDR1 SGHTA, CDR2 FQGTGA. In DNA form, the CDR3 reads TGTGCCAGCAGCTCGGCGGGTTTCGGAGAGCAGTACTTC. Its translation is CASSSAGFGEQYF.

The chain joins TRBV7-9 to TRBJ2-6; possibly TRBD1 for D (6 bases). The CDR3 length is 18 residues. The V gene lost 1 base and the J gene lost 0 bases, with 13 bases spanning the gap. Germline V CDR1 and CDR2: SEHNR, FQNEAQ (reference sequence). The CDR3 loop reads CASSLVGRGPSGANVLTF. CDR3 DNA sequence: TGTGCCAGCAGCTTAGTTGGCAGGGGACCCTCTGGGGCCAACGTCCTGACTTTC.

CDR3 sequence (DNA): TGTGCCAGCAGCTTCGGACTAGCGTTCGCTTACGAGCAGTACGTC. Residues: CASSFGLAFAYEQYV. The chain combines TRBV11-2 with TRBJ2-7, with 9 bases identical to TRBD2. This CDR3 has 15 residues. V lost 3 bases, J lost 4 bases, and 7 bases stayed unmatched. CDR1 SGHAT and CDR2 FQNNGV come from the germline V gene.

In DNA, the CDR3 is TGTGCCAGCAGCTTACTAGCGGCAGGTACGCAGTATTTT. This sequence encodes CASSLLAAGTQYF. This sequence joins TRBV7-8 and TRBJ2-3, with 7 bases matching TRBD2. The germline V gene has CDR1 SGHVS and CDR2 FQNEAQ. The CDR3 is 13 amino acids. J lost 8 bases, V lost 2 bases, and 4 bases had no gene match.

This sequence joins TRBV7-6 and TRBJ2-1; 7 bases align to TRBD2. CDR1 is SGHVS and CDR2 is FNYEAQ in the germline V gene. Trimming removed 5 bases from V and 5 bases from J; junction bases left unmatched: 3. The length of the CDR3 is 13 residues. The CDR3 DNA reads TGTGCCAGCAGCCACGGGGGGAACAATGAGCAGTTCTTC. Protein product: CASSHGGNNEQFF.

V gene TRBV7-9 combines with J gene TRBJ2-7; possibly TRBD2 for D (6 bases). This CDR3 comprises 15 residues. V lost 8 bases and J 6 bases, leaving 23 bases between the germline ends. CDR1 and CDR2 from the germline V gene are SEHNR and FQNEAQ (reference sequence). The CDR3 nucleotides are TGTGCCAGCGGACTCCCCGACTCTAGCGTAGGCGAGCAGTACGTC. Translated, it gives CASGLPDSSVGEQYV.

In this sample, this clone turned up once. The chain is built from TRBV19 and TRBJ1-1; D not resolved. V was clipped by 7 bases and J by 1 base, with 10 bases between them. Germline CDR1 and CDR2: LNHDA and SQIVND (reference sequence). The CDR3 runs to 13 residues. This chain's CDR3 is CASTLGRNTEAFF. CDR3 sequence (DNA): TGTGCCAGTACGCTGGGCAGGAACACTGAAGCTTTCTTT.

The chain uses TRBV4-2 and TRBJ2-7, with 8 bases matching TRBD2. The J segment lost 8 bases and the V segment lost 1 base, leaving 7 bases of the junction unmatched. CDR1 and CDR2 (germline): LGHNA, YNFKEQ. The CDR3 totals 14 residues. CDR3 DNA sequence: TGTGCCAGCAGCCAAGCGGAGCGGGGGTTCAAGCAGTACTTC. Protein sequence: CASSQAERGFKQYF.

The chain has TRBV30 and TRBJ1-2, with no clear D. The germline V gene encodes CDR1 GTSNPN and CDR2 SVGIG (reference sequence). Trimming removed 5 bases from V and 4 bases from J, with 11 bases in between. This CDR3 contains 12 residues. For the CDR3, the DNA is TGTGCCTGGGGTACTTGGAGCTATGGCTACACCTTC. This gives the protein CAWGTWSYGYTF.

The CDR3 bases are TGCGCCAGCAGCCCGGGAGGGACCCTCTACAATGAGCAGTTCTTC. This encodes CASSPGGTLYNEQFF. The V gene is TRBV4-3, the J gene TRBJ2-1; TRBD2 matches 8 bases. This CDR3 is 15 amino acids long. From germline, CDR1 is LGHNA and CDR2 YSLEER. Germline trimming cut 4 bases from V and 3 bases from J; bases unmatched to any gene: 5.

This clone was found a few times. The V and J genes are TRBV18 and TRBJ1-1; D not resolved. This CDR3 region has 12 residues. In germline, CDR1 is KGHSH, CDR2 LQKENI. Trimming took off 2 bases at V and 7 bases at J, with 8 bases between the two ends. CDR3 DNA: TGTGCCAGCTCACCATCGGGGAATGAAGCTTTCTTT. Amino acids: CASSPSGNEAFF.

In its sample, this clone was seen once. The chain's CDR3 is CASSPPGQQYV. The CDR3 DNA reads TGTGCCAGCTCACCACCGGGACAGCAGTACGTC. The chain joins TRBV18 to TRBJ2-7; D could derive from TRBD1 or TRBD2 (5 bases each). With 0 bases removed from V and 8 bases from J, the gap between germline ends came to 5 bases. Germline lookup yields CDR1 KGHSH and CDR2 LQKENI. CDR3 length: 11 residues.

This chain connects TRBV7-2 to TRBJ1-2, with a tentative D call TRBD1 (5 bases). The length of the CDR3 is 14 residues. Trimming shortened V by 1 base and J by 2 bases, and 8 bases separated the two germline ends. CDR1 and CDR2 from the germline V gene are SGHTA and FQGNSA. The DNA of the CDR3 is TGTGCCAGCAGCTTAGGCAGGGTGAACTATGGCTACACCTTC. It encodes CASSLGRVNYGYTF.

This clone turned up a few times. This same CDR3 is encoded by further DNA sequences in the sample. The DNA of the CDR3 is TGTGCCAGCAGACGGGGACTAGCGGGGACAGATACGCAGTATTTT. Encoded protein: CASRRGLAGTDTQYF. The rearrangement joins TRBV6-5 to TRBJ2-3; 13 positions agree with TRBD2. Trimming removed 6 bases from V and 3 bases from J; junction bases left unmatched: 3. Germline values: CDR1 MNHEY, CDR2 SVGAGI. This CDR3 is 15 amino acids long.

This clone has just one count. The V and J genes are TRBV5-6 and TRBJ1-2; 9 bases map to TRBD1. The CDR3 loop spans 14 amino acids. The germline V gene has CDR1 SGHDT and CDR2 YYEEEE. J was trimmed by 4 bases and V by 4 bases; bases with no gene match: 5. The CDR3 here is CASSPGTGSYGYTF. For the CDR3, the DNA is TGTGCCAGCAGCCCTGGGACAGGGAGCTATGGCTACACCTTC.

The rearrangement joins TRBV25-1 to TRBJ1-5; D is possibly TRBD1 (6 bases). This CDR3 has 15 residues. The V end was cut by 2 bases, the J end by 3 bases, with 11 bases between. Germline V lookup: CDR1 MGHDK, CDR2 SYGVNS. CDR3 protein: CASSEGQGTNQPQHF. The CDR3 DNA sequence: TGTGCCAGCAGTGAAGGGCAGGGGACCAATCAGCCCCAGCATTTT.

This clone was observed a few times. The rearrangement joins TRBV5-5 to TRBJ1-1; tentative D call: TRBD1 (6 bases). From germline, CDR1 is SGHKS and CDR2 YYEKEE (reference sequence). Trimming stripped 3 bases from V and 2 bases from J, with 8 bases between. The CDR3 length is 13 residues. CDR3 nucleotides: TGTGCCAGCAGCTCGGACAGCAACACTGAAGCTTTCTTT. Translating it yields CASSSDSNTEAFF. The variable domain in full, completed from reference TRBV5-5 and TRBJ1-1, reads DAGVTQSPTHLIKTRGQQVTLRCSPISGHKSVSWYQQVLGQGPQFIFQYYEKEERGRGNFPDRFSARQFPNYSSELNVNALLLGDSALYLCASSSDSNTEAFFGQGTRLTVV.

The chain carries TRBV4-3 and TRBJ2-1, with 7 nucleotides matching TRBD2. This CDR3 is 19 amino acids long. Germline V CDR1 and CDR2: LGHNA, YSLEER. V was clipped by 0 bases and J by 0 bases; unmatched bases: 11. The CDR3 reads CASSQDLGGAGISYNEQFF. In DNA, the CDR3 is TGCGCCAGCAGCCAAGATTTAGGCGGAGCGGGGATCTCCTACAATGAGCAGTTCTTC.

The CDR3 nucleotides are TGTGCCAGCAAAAGGACAGACCCCTCCCCTGGGGCCAACGTCCTGACTTTC. Protein sequence: CASKRTDPSPGANVLTF. The J gene is TRBJ2-6, the V gene TRBV2; tentatively, D is TRBD1 (6 bases). CDR1 is SNHLY and CDR2 is FYNNEI in the germline V gene. V dropped 7 bases and J dropped 2 bases, with 18 bases sitting between them. The CDR3 loop spans 17 amino acids.

The rearrangement uses TRBV28 and TRBJ1-5, with 9 bases fitting TRBD1. With 3 bases clipped from V and 3 bases from J, the junction kept 3 bases outside the gene matches. The CDR3 loop spans 15 amino acids. Germline-derived CDR1 and CDR2 are MDHEN and SYDVKM. The chain's CDR3 is CASSLLQGANQPQHF. CDR3 bases: TGTGCCAGCAGTTTGTTACAGGGGGCCAATCAGCCCCAGCATTTT.